Included here is one T cell receptor beta chain sequence, with context. Its antigen remains unidentified. No much larger clone exists at a distance of one base, and base qualities are not known. The TCR beta CDR3 regions were amplified from RNA transcripts. The first round of RT-PCR for the TCR CDR3 was performed with the HTBI primer set and the Qiagen OneStep RT-PCR kit. Libraries were constructed in a second round of multiplex PCR, after which size selection and purification were performed. Sequencing of the libraries was done on an Illumina HiSeq2000 using paired-end 100 bp reads. The paper's data handling went like this. SOAPnuke was used to process the raw data, removing reads that contained adapters or uncalled bases, had a mean Phred below 15, or lacked an exact match to the constant primer or identifier. COPE v1.2.5 was used to merge high-quality paired reads, and clonotypes were defined as unique nucleotide sequences. Clonotypes were aligned to IMGT TRBV, TRBD and TRBJ reference segments using MiTCR v1.1. The analysis included only V-J combinations with a frequency above 0.0001, which together covered 99% to 99.2% of the repertoires. A TCS score was defined as the ratio of F50 (clonal expansion) to E x V (chaos), with BLOSUM62-based TCRdist applied between CDR3 peptides within each V-J. Welch's t-statistics and random forest reduced just over 500 V-J features to about 13, which were used in a naive Bayes classifier (R e1071). Thyroid-blood repertoire similarity was quantified with the Morisita-Horn index. TCRdb took the public reads, trimmed them with fastp at Q25, ran MiXCR for clone calling and kept in-frame beta chains. One record per CDR3 amino acid sequence lists the most common genes and DNA. TCRdb, not the original authors, processed these V and J calls. The sample yields a few hundred thousand distinct CDR3 sequences; roughly 46% were counted once. In total, the top ten clones hold around 7.7% of the sample.

Deletion took 5 bases off V and 2 bases off J, with a span of 14 bases between the germline ends. From the germline V gene, CDR1 is SGHVS and CDR2 is FQNEAQ. From the cysteine up to the phenylalanine, the CDR3 has a length of 15 residues. Just CDR3 DNA is preserved here, 45 bases in frame from base 1. The record originates from a study of T cells in Graves' hyperthyroidism and ophthalmopathy (dated by TCRdb to the late 2010s). Regarding the study in general: To identify distinguishing TCR V-J signatures, a discovery cohort of 100 patients was used, comprising 40 to 45 with Graves' ophthalmopathy and around 57 with stable Graves' hyperthyroidism. Whether ophthalmopathy could be predicted prospectively was tested in an independent validation cohort made up of 18 hyperthyroidism patients plus 17 patients who later progressed to ophthalmopathy. The roughly 90 discovery patients were divided at random into training and test sets in a 7:3 ratio. Thyroid tissue and blood T-cell repertoires from over 5 Graves' hyperthyroidism patients were also compared in the study. Following sampling, methimazole starting at 30 mg daily was given to hyperthyroidism patients, and high-dose intravenous methylprednisolone was given to ophthalmopathy patients. TCR Vbeta CDR3 sequencing of 120 to 150 peripheral blood samples (more than 40 ophthalmopathy, 75 hyperthyroidism and approximately 17 progressor patients) is reported in the paper.

Overall results and qualifications from the work: Sample size was not statistically predetermined, and blinding of investigators to group allocation was not performed. Blood samples also contained most of the expanded thyroid clonotypes (frequency above 0.001), which suggests that blood repertoires may reflect thyroid immune responses. During validation, the model predicted progression to ophthalmopathy a median of approximately 7 months ahead of onset, with 60% to 71% sensitivity and about 75% specificity. A 13 V-J signature model separated ophthalmopathy from stable hyperthyroidism, with 87.88% sensitivity and about 81% specificity in cross-validation and 80%/75% in testing.

Stable Graves' hyperthyroidism was defined as no progression to ophthalmopathy during 18 months of follow-up. Hyperthyroidism patients were newly diagnosed, had a disease duration of under 2 months, and were aged 18 to 65 years. Exclusion was applied to patients with uncontrolled infections, other autoimmune diseases, pregnancy or lactation. Diagnoses were established on the basis of clinical symptoms, serum thyroxine and TRAb, thyroid ultrasound, and orbital computed tomography. Total RNA was extracted using Trizol reagent, and RNA quality was assessed on an Agilent 2100 Bioanalyzer. This TCR was sampled from a woman in her late teens or twenties with Graves' hyperthyroidism. Recombination linked TRBV7-8 to TRBJ2-3; no D gene is confidently identified. Specimen: peripheral blood or thyroid tissue (not recorded which). This receptor has the CDR3 CASSPPQVVTDTQYF. The DNA sequence reads TGTGCCAGCAGCCCGCCCCAAGTAGTCACAGATACGCAGTATTTT.